This T cell receptor (beta chain) was found in a study of T cell changes during pregnancy in multiple sclerosis. The CDR3 covers 18 residues. Generated by immunoSEQ multiplex PCR, the TCRdb table keeps only in-frame clones and is missing some. The sample lists tens of thousands of clones, roughly 90% occurring once. Here the sequenced sample was CD4+ T cells from peripheral blood mononuclear cells, taken after pregnancy. The J gene is TRBJ1-4, the V gene TRBV21-1; the D call TRBD1 from the table was never checked on the DNA. TRBV21-1 is described as a pseudogene. This clonotype was obtained from a female donor in good health, enrolled as a control in a pregnancy study. CDR3 loop: CASSKGALPQTTNEKLFF. For the CDR3, the DNA is TGTGCCAGCAGCAAAGGGGCCTTACCACAAACAACTAATGAAAAACTGTTTTTT.